The TCR beta chain described here comes from a study of blood T cells in healthy people across ages. The germline CDR1 and CDR2 sequences are MNHEY and SMNVEV (reference sequence). The V and J ends lost 3 bases and 6 bases respectively, with 6 bases between them. This CDR3 is built from 12 residues. Primed by a sample-barcoded 5' primer and a J-beta primer mix, a second PCR proceeded for 7 to 11 cycles. TCRdb recomputed calls from the 5' RACE reads with MiXCR, one row per CDR3 protein. The repertoire has 870,000 or so distinct CDR3 sequences, about 28% of them found once; the top ten carry approximately 15%. This clonotype was found many times.

The rearrangement links TRBV27 to TRBJ2-1; possible D gene TRBD1, 5 bases. This clonotype was obtained from a woman of 80 years or more in good health. The specimen was blood. The CDR3 sequence: CASSFDSNEQFF. CDR3 in DNA: TGTGCCAGCAGTTTCGACAGCAATGAGCAGTTCTTC.